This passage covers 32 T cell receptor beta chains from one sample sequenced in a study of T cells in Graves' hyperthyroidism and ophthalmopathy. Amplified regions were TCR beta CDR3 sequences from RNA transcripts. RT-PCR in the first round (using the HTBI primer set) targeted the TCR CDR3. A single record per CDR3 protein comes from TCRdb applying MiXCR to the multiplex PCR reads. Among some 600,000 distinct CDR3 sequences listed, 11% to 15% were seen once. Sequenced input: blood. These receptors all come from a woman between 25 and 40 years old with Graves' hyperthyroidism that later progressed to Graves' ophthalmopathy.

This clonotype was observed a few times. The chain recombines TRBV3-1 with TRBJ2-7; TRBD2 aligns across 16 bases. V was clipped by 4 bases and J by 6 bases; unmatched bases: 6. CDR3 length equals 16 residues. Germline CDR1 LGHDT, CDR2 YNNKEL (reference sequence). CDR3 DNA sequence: TGTGCCAGCAGCCGGGGACTAGCGGGAGGGCCCACCGAGCAGTACTTC. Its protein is CASSRGLAGGPTEQYF.

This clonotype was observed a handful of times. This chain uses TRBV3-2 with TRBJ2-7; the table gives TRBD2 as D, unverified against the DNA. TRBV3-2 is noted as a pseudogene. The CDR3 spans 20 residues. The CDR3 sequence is CASSQRYEGGLDRGSYEQYF. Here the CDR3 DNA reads TGTGCCAGCAGCCAAAGATATGAGGGAGGTCTGGACAGGGGGTCCTACGAGCAGTACTTC.

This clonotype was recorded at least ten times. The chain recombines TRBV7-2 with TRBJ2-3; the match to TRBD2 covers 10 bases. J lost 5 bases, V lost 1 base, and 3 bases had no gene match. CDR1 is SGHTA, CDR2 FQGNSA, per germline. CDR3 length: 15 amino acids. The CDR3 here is CASSLGAGGVDTQYF. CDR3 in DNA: TGTGCCAGCAGCTTAGGAGCGGGAGGGGTAGATACGCAGTATTTT.

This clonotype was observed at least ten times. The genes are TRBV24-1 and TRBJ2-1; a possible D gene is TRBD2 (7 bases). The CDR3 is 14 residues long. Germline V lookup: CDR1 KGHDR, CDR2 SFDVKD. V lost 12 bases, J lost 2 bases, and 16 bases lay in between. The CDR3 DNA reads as TGTGCCTCCTCGGGGGGCGAGGCCTACAATGAGCAGTTCTTC. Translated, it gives CASSGGEAYNEQFF.

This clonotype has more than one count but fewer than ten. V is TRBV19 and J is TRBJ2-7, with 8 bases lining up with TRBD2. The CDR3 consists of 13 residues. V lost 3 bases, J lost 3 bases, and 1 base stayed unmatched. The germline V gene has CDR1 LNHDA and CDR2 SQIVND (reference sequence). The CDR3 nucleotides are TGTGCCAGTAGTATGGGACTAGTCTACGAGCAGTACTTC. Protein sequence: CASSMGLVYEQYF.

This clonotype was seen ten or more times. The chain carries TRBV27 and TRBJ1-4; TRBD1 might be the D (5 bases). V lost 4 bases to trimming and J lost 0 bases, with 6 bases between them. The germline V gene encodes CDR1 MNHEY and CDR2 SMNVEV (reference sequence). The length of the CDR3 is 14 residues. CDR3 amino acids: CASSSGATNEKLFF. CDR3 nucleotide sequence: TGTGCCAGCAGTTCGGGGGCAACTAATGAAAAACTGTTTTTT.

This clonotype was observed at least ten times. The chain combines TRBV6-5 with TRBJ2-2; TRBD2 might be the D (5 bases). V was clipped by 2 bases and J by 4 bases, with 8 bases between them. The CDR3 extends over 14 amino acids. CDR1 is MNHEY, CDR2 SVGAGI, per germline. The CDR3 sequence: CASSYRESTGELFF. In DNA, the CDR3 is TGTGCCAGCAGTTACAGGGAGTCCACCGGGGAGCTGTTTTTT.

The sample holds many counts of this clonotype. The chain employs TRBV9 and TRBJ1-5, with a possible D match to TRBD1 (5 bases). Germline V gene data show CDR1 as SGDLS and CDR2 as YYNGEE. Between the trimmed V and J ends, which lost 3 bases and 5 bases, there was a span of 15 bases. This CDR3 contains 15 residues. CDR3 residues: CASSARGDRDQPQHF. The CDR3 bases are TGTGCCAGCAGCGCCAGAGGGGATAGGGATCAGCCCCAGCATTTT.

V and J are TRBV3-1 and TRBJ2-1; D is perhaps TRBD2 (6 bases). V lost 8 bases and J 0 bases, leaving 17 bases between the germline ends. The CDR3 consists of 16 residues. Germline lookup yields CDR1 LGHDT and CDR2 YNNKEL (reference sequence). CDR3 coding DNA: TGTGCCAGCCGCTCACTCGCTAGCGTCTCCTACAATGAGCAGTTCTTC. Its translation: CASRSLASVSYNEQFF.

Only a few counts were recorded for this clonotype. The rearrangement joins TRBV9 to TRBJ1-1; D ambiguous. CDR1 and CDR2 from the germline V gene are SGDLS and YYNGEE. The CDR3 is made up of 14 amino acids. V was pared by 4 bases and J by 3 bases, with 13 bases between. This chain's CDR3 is CASSTADGYTEAFF. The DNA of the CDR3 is TGTGCCAGCAGCACCGCGGACGGATACACTGAAGCTTTCTTT.

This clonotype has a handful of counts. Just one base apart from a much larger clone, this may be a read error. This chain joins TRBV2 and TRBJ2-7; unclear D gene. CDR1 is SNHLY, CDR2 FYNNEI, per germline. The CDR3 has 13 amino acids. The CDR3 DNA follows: TGTGCCAGCACCGTGGGCGATCCCTACGGGCAGTACTTC. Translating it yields CASTVGDPYGQYF.

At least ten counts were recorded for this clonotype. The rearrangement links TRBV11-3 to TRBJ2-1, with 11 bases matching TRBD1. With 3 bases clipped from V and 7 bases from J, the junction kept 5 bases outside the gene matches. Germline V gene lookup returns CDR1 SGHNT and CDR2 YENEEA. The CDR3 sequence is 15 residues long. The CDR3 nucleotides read TGTGCCAGCAGCTTTTCGGGACAGGGGGGAAATGAGCAGTTCTTC. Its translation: CASSFSGQGGNEQFF.

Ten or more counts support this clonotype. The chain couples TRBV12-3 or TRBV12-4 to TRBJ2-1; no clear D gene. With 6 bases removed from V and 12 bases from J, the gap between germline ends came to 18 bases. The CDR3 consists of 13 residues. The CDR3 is CASSPLVSVGQFF. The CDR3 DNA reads TGTGCCAGCAGCCCCCTAGTATCGGTAGGGCAGTTCTTC.

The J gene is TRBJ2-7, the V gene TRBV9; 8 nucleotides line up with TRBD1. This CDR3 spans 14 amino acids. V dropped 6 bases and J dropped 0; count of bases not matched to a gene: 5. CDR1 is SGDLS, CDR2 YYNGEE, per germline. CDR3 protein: CASNPTGASYEQYF. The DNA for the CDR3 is TGTGCCAGCAACCCGACAGGGGCCTCCTACGAGCAGTACTTC.

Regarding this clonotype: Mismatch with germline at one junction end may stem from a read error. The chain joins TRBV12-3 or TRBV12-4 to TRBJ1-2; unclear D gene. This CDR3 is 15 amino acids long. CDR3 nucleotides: TGTGCCAGCAGCTTAGGCTACACCGGTAGACCCGGCTACACCTTC. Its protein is CASSLGYTGRPGYTF.

CDR3 sequence reads: CASSFGLAGPQETQYF. In DNA form, the CDR3 reads TGTGCCAGCAGTTTCGGACTAGCGGGACCCCAAGAGACCCAGTACTTC. The rearrangement uses TRBV12-3 or TRBV12-4 and TRBJ2-5; 12 positions agree with TRBD2. V shed 3 bases and J 1 base; nucleotides not matched to a gene: 3. The CDR3 is 16 amino acids.

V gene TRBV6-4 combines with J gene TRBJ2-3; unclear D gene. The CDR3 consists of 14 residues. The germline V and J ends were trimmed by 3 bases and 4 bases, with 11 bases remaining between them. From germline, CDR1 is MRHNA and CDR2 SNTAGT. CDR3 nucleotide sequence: TGTGCCAGCAGTGATGTGGTTGGTGCAGATACGCAGTATTTT. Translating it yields CASSDVVGADTQYF.

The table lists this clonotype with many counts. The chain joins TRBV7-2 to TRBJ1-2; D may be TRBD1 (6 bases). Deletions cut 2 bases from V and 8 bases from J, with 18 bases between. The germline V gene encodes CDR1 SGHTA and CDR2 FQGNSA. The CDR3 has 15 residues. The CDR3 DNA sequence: TGTGCCAGCAGCTTAAGGGACAAGGCGTCCGGGGGCTACACCTTC. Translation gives CASSLRDKASGGYTF.

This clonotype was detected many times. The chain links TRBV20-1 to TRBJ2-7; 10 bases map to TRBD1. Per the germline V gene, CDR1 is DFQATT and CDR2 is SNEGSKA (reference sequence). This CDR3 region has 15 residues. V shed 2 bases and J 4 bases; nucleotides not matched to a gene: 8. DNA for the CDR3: TGCAGTGCTAGACCGACCGGGACAGGGGATTACGAGCAGTACTTC. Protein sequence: CSARPTGTGDYEQYF.

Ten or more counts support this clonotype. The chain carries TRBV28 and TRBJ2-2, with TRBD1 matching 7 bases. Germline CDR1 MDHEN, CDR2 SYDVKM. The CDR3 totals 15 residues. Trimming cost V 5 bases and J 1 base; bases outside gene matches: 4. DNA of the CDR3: TGTGCCAGCAGTCCCGGGACAGTGAACACCGGGGAGCTGTTTTTT. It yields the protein CASSPGTVNTGELFF.

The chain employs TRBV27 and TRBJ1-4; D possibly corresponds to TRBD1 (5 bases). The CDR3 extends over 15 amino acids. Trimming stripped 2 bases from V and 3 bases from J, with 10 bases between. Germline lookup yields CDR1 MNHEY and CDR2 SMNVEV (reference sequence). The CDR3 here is CASSLIGAANEKLFF. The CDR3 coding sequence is TGTGCCAGCAGTTTAATCGGGGCGGCTAATGAAAAACTGTTTTTT.

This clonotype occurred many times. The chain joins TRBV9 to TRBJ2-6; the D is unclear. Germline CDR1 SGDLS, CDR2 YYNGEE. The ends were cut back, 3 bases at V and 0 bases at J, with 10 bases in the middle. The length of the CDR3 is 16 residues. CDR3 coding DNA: TGTGCCAGCAGCGCCAACACCTTCTCTGGGGCCAACGTCCTGACTTTC. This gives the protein CASSANTFSGANVLTF.

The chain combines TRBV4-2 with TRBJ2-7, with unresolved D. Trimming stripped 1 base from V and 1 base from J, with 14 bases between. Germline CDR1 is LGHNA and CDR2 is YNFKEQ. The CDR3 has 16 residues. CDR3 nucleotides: TGTGCCAGCAGCCAAGTCACGGTCGACCGATCCTACGAGCAGTACTTC. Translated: CASSQVTVDRSYEQYF.

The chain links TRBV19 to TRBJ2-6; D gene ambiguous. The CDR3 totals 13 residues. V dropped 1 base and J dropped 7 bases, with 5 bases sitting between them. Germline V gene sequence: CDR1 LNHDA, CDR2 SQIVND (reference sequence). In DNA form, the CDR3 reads TGTGCCAGTAGTATAGTTGGAGCCAACGTCCTGACTTTC. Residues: CASSIVGANVLTF.

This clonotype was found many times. CDR3 in amino acids: CATSDLGVGRVGVAGNTGELFF. Here the CDR3 DNA reads TGTGCCACCAGTGATTTGGGGGTTGGTCGCGTTGGAGTAGCGGGAAACACCGGGGAGCTGTTTTTT. The genes are TRBV24-1 and TRBJ2-2, with TRBD2 matching 8 bases. Germline trimming cut 0 bases from V and 2 bases from J; bases unmatched to any gene: 19. CDR1 and CDR2 from the germline V gene are KGHDR and SFDVKD. The CDR3 is 22 amino acids.

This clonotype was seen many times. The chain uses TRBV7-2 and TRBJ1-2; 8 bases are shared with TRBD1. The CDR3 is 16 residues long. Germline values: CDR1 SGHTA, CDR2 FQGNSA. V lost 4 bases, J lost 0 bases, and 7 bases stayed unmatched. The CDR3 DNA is TGTGCCAGCAGCTCCGGGGGGACAGGCGCTAACTATGGCTACACCTTC. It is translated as CASSSGGTGANYGYTF. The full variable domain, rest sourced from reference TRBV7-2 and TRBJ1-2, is GAGVSQSPSNKVTEKGKDVELRCDPISGHTALYWYRQSLGQGLEFLIYFQGNSAPDKSGLPSDRFSAERTGGSVSTLTIQRTQQEDSAVYLCASSSGGTGANYGYTFGSGTRLTVV.

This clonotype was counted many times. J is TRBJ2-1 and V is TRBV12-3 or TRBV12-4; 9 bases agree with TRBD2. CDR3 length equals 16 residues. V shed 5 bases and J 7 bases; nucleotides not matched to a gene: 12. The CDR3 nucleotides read TGTGCCAGCAGTCCCATTAGCGGGAGAACAAGTAATGAGCAGTTCTTC. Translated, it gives CASSPISGRTSNEQFF.

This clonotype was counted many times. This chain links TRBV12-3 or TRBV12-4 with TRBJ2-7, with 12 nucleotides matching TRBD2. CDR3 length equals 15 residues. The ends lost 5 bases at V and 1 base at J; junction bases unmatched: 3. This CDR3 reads CASSDLAGGSYEQYF. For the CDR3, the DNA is TGTGCCAGCAGTGACCTAGCGGGAGGGTCCTACGAGCAGTACTTC.

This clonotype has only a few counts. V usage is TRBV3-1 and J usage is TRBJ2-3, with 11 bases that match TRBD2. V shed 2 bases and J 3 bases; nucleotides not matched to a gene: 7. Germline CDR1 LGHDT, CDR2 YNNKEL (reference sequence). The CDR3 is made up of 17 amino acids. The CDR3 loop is CASSQSGTSGRTDTQYF. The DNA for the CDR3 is TGTGCCAGCAGCCAATCCGGGACTAGCGGTCGGACAGATACGCAGTATTTT.

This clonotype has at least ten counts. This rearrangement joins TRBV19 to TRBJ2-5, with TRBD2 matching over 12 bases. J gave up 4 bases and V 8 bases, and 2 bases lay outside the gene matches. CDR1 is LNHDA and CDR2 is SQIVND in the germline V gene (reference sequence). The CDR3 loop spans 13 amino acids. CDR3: CASSTSGRETQYF. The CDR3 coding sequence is TGTGCCAGTTCGACTAGCGGGAGAGAGACCCAGTACTTC.

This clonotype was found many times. The CDR3 sequence: CASSSSAEYPGANVLTF. The CDR3 region has the DNA TGTGCCAGCAGTTCCAGCGCCGAGTACCCTGGGGCCAACGTCCTGACTTTC. The J gene is TRBJ2-6, the V gene TRBV6-1; D remains ambiguous. Germline-derived CDR1 and CDR2 are MNHNS and SASEGT. The CDR3 is 17 amino acids. V was shortened by 5 bases and J by 2 bases, with 16 bases between the two germline ends.

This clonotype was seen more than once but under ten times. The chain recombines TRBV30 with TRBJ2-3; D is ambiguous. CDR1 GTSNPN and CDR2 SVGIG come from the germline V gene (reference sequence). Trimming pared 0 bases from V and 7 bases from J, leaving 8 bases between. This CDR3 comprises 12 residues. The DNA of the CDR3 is TGTGCCTGGAGTGTACGAACGCATACGCAGTATTTT. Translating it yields CAWSVRTHTQYF. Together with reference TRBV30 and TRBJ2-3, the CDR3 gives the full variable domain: SQTIHQWPATLVQPVGSPLSLECTVEGTSNPNLYWYRQAAGRGLQLLFYSVGIGQISSEVPQNLSASRPQDRQFILSSKKLLLSDSGFYLCAWSVRTHTQYFGPGTRLTVL.